This T cell receptor beta chain stems from a study of cytomegalovirus exposure and HLA in healthy donors. Whole-study context: It was reported in a later analysis that the 100 to 150 validation repertoires used the same platform as the approximately 620 first-cohort repertoires.

The donors were members of the validation cohort comprising over a hundred subjects, separate from the roughly 700-subject first cohort. In germline, CDR1 is MNHEY, CDR2 SMNVEV (reference sequence). CDR3 length: 16 amino acids. V was clipped by 2 bases and J by 4 bases; unmatched bases: 8. Details on this clone: What it binds is unknown.

Study-wide results and caveats: For most TCR sequences rarity was the rule, although some public TCRs occurred in many donors. Confirmation was obtained in vitro that three CMV-associated chains are specific for CMV antigens.

Produced via immunoSEQ multiplex PCR; TCRdb's table is partial and in-frame only. Of some 290,000 clones listed, roughly 87% are singletons. What was sequenced was PBMCs. The receptor's source is a man in his thirties or forties in good health and CMV-seronegative. V is TRBV27 and J is TRBJ1-1, with 9 bases identical to TRBD1. The CDR3 coding sequence is TGTGCCAGCAGTTTAGACGGGGGACAGGGAGGCACTGAAGCTTTCTTT. Protein product: CASSLDGGQGGTEAFF.